These 4 T cell receptor beta chains share one sample of origin, sequenced in a study of beta chain features in type 1 diabetes. Expressed TCRB transcripts were sequenced because the entire RNA isolate underwent reverse transcription. The protocol was immunoSEQ multiplex PCR, while the TCRdb copy is restricted to in-frame clones and leaves out a portion. The table lists roughly 400,000 clones, approximately 15% of them singletons. Sequenced material: naive CD4+ T cells from blood. These receptors were taken from a man aged 25-45 years in good health.

The rearrangement uses TRBV9 and TRBJ2-2; either TRBD1 or TRBD2 may supply D (5 bases each). CDR1 is SGDLS and CDR2 is YYNGEE in the germline V gene. This CDR3 comprises 15 residues. V dropped 4 bases and J dropped 4 bases, with 14 bases sitting between them. The CDR3: CASSTRGAVTGELFF. CDR3 DNA sequence: TGTGCCAGCAGCACCCGAGGGGCAGTCACCGGGGAGCTGTTTTTT.

This clone was counted between two and nine times. The chain recombines TRBV18 with TRBJ2-1; 9 nucleotides agree with TRBD1. Looked up from germline, CDR1 is KGHSH and CDR2 is LQKENI. This CDR3 comprises 16 residues. V lost 6 bases to trimming and J lost 4 bases; unmatched junction nucleotides: 10. CDR3 nucleotide sequence: TGTGCCAGCTCCGAGAAGACAGGGGGTACGTACAATGAGCAGTTCTTC. Protein sequence: CASSEKTGGTYNEQFF.

The chain employs TRBV19 and TRBJ2-5; D ambiguous. There are 11 residues in the CDR3. Germline V CDR1 and CDR2: LNHDA, SQIVND (reference sequence). Trimming removed 3 bases from V and 7 bases from J, with 6 bases in between. The CDR3 region has the DNA TGTGCCAGTAGTATTACGGGGACCCAGTACTTC. Translated: CASSITGTQYF.

As regards this clone: Other DNA sequences in this specimen translate into the identical CDR3. The CDR3 sequence is CASSPRENTEAFF. The CDR3 DNA reads as TGTGCCAGCTCACCGAGAGAGAACACTGAAGCTTTCTTT. V is TRBV18 and J is TRBJ1-1, with D hard to call. Per germline, CDR1 KGHSH and CDR2 LQKENI. V lost 3 bases to trimming and J lost 1 base, with 6 bases between them. The CDR3 runs to 13 residues.